The T cell receptor (beta chain) under discussion was sequenced for a study of blood T cell repertoires in COVID-19. This clone was detected a few times. Authors' processing steps: Amplified reference gene primers provided the basis for estimating nucleated cell counts. Libraries were prepared by immunoSEQ multiplex PCR; TCRdb keeps only in-frame clonotypes and omits some of them. V and J calls and clone size are given by that table; D and trimming were obtained from the DNA. The sample includes 250,000 or so clones, under 90% of them seen just once. Two negative PCRs, clearance, or symptom resolution had been documented for recovered Cohort 3 donors. Germline V lookup: CDR1 LNHDA, CDR2 SQIVND (reference sequence). This CDR3 has 13 amino acids. Trimming took 6 bases from V and 1 from J; bases not matched to a gene: 1.

Specimen: PBMCs or T cells enriched from blood (not recorded which). This TCR came from a man aged 40-55 years who had recovered from COVID-19. V gene TRBV19 combines with J gene TRBJ1-1; 8 bases line up with TRBD1. DNA of the CDR3: TGTGCCAGTAGAGGACAGGGGAACACTGAAGCTTTCTTT. Residues: CASRGQGNTEAFF.